This TCR beta chain is drawn from a study of shared clonotypes between healthy human individuals. The deep-level immunoSEQ assay was used. Assay used: immunoSEQ multiplex PCR; TCRdb lists only in-frame clones, some missing. This sample has 1.6 million or so clones, with approximately 98.5% found just once. Germline CDR1 reads MGHDK; CDR2 reads SYGVNS. This CDR3 has 11 amino acids. Trimming took 5 bases from V and 3 from J, leaving 3 bases between them. The receptor was derived from a man in his thirties or forties in good health. Material: naive CD4+ T cells sorted from blood. Subset of the sample: CD45RA+ positively selected. The chain couples TRBV25-1 to TRBJ2-3; no definite D call. DNA of the CDR3: TGTGCCAGCAGTAGTACAGATACGCAGTATTTT. This sequence encodes CASSSTDTQYF.